The present T cell receptor (beta chain) was sequenced within a study of response to subunit inactivated influenza vaccine. TCRdb independently ran MiXCR on the RT-PCR reads; one entry per CDR3 protein. The sample has 500,000 to 550,000 distinct CDR3 sequences, 6% to 9% seen once. This clonotype was observed a few times. Its antigen is unidentified. The CDR3 spans 14 residues. Germline CDR1 and CDR2: SGHNT and YYREEE (reference sequence). V was shortened by 0 bases and J by 8 bases, with 14 bases between the two germline ends. Overall study findings and caveats: Authors suggested few new T cells are recruited by each seasonal influenza vaccination.

This sequence was found in a man aged 45 to 70 who received an inactivated influenza vaccine. The material was PBMCs from blood, obtained roughly 24 months after vaccination. The chain has TRBV5-4 and TRBJ1-2; D perhaps matches TRBD1 (6 bases). In nucleotides, the CDR3 is TGTGCCAGCAGCTTGGGGGGGGCCCCTAACGGCTACACCTTC. Encoded protein: CASSLGGAPNGYTF.